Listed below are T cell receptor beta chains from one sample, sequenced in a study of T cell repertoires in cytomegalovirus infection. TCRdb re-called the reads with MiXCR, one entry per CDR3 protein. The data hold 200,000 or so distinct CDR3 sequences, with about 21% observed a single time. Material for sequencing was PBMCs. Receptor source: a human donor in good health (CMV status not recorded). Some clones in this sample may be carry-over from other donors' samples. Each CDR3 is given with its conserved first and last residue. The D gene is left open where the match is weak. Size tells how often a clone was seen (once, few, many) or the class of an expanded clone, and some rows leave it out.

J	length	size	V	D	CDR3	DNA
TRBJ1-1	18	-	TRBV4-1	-	CASSPGSGAKEMNTEAFF	TGCGCCAGCAGCCCTGGGTCAGGGGCGAAGGAAATGAACACTGAAGCTTTCTTT
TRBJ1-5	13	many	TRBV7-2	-	CASSSDRAQPQHF	TGTGCCAGCAGCTCAGATCGGGCCCAGCCCCAGCATTTT
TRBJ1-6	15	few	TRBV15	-	CATSRDRGYGSPLHF	TGTGCCACCAGCAGAGATCGGGGGTATGGCTCACCCCTCCACTTT
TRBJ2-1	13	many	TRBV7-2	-	CASSLIWGGEQFF	TGTGCCAGCAGCTTAATTTGGGGCGGTGAGCAGTTCTTC
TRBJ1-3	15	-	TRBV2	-	CASSATGTSGNTIYF	TGTGCCAGCAGTGCGACAGGTACCTCTGGAAACACCATATATTTT
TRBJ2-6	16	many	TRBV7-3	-	CASSMTVYSGANVLTF	TGTGCCAGCAGCATGACAGTTTACTCTGGGGCCAACGTCCTGACTTTC
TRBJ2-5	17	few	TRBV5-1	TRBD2	CASSLGLRLATQETQYF	TGCGCCAGCAGCTTGGGGTTAAGACTAGCGACACAAGAGACCCAGTACTTC
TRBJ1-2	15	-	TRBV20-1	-	CSASYSGEGTYGYTF	TGCAGTGCTAGCTACTCGGGGGAGGGGACCTATGGCTACACCTTC
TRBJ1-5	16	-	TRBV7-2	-	CASSSPGGGAYQPQHF	TGTGCCAGCAGCTCACCGGGAGGAGGGGCGTATCAGCCCCAGCATTTT
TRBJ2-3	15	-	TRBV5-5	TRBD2	CASSLNGRGTDTQYF	TGTGCCAGCAGCTTGAACGGGAGGGGCACAGATACGCAGTATTTT
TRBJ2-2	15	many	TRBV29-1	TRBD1	CSVDPGGANTGELFF	TGCAGCGTAGACCCAGGGGGCGCGAACACCGGGGAGCTGTTTTTT
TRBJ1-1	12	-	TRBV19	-	CASSFTNTEAFF	TGTGCCAGTAGTTTCACGAACACTGAAGCTTTCTTT
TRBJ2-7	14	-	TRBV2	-	CASSRRGTSYEQYF	TGTGCCAGCAGTCGCAGGGGGACTTCCTACGAGCAGTACTTC
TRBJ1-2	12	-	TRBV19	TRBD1	CASQGGIYGYTF	TGTGCCAGCCAGGGGGGAATCTATGGCTACACCTTC
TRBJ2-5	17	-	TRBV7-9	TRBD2	CASSVLGLAGLEETQYF	TGTGCCAGCAGCGTGCTTGGACTAGCGGGTCTAGAAGAGACCCAGTACTTC
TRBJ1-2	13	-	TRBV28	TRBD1	CASSGTVVDSYTF	TGTGCCAGCAGCGGGACAGTCGTCGATAGCTACACCTTC
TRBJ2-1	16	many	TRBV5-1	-	CASSLGTSGIYNEQFF	TGCGCCAGCAGCTTGGGGACTTCCGGGATCTACAATGAGCAGTTCTTC
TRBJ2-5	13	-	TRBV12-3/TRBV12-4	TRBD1	CASRRTGSETQYF	TGTGCCAGCAGGAGGACAGGCAGTGAGACCCAGTACTTC
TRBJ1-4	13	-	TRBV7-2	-	CTSSLQPGEKLFF	TGTACCAGCAGCTTACAACCGGGGGAAAAACTGTTTTTT
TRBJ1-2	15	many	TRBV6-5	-	CASSYTSGTNYGYTF	TGTGCCAGCAGTTACACCAGTGGGACTAACTATGGCTACACCTTC
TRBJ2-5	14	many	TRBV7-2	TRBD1	CASSRDRGQETQYF	TGTGCCAGCAGCAGGGACAGGGGCCAAGAGACCCAGTACTTC
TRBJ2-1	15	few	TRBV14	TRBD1	CASSQPGQTFLGQFF	TGTGCCAGCAGCCAACCGGGACAGACCTTTCTTGGGCAGTTCTTC
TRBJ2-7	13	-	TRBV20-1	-	CSASVGGGNEQYF	TGCAGTGCTAGTGTGGGAGGAGGGAACGAGCAGTACTTC
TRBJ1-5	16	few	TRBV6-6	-	CASSYVIRTSNQPQHF	TGTGCCAGCAGTTACGTGATAAGGACTAGCAATCAGCCCCAGCATTTT
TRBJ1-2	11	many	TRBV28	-	CASRRTDGYTF	TGTGCCAGCAGACGGACGGATGGCTACACCTTC
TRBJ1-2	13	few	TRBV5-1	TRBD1	CASSPPQGPGYTF	TGCGCCAGCAGCCCCCCACAGGGGCCGGGCTACACCTTC
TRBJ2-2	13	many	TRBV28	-	CASNPEVDRELFF	TGTGCCAGCAACCCAGAGGTTGACCGGGAGCTGTTTTTT
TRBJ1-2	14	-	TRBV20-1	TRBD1	CSARGDSTNYGYTF	TGCAGTGCTAGAGGGGACAGTACAAACTATGGCTACACCTTC
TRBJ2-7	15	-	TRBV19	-	CASSPVGARSYEQYF	TGTGCCAGTAGCCCGGTGGGGGCTCGCTCCTACGAGCAGTACTTC
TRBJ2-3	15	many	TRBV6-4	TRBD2	CASSETSGGANTQYF	TGTGCCAGCAGTGAGACTAGCGGGGGGGCAAATACGCAGTATTTT
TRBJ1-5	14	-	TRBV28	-	CASSWTDFNQPQHF	TGTGCCAGCAGCTGGACAGATTTCAATCAGCCCCAGCATTTT
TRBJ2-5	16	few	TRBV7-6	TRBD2	CASSVTRREGGETQYF	TGTGCCAGCAGCGTGACCCGCCGGGAGGGAGGCGAGACCCAGTACTTC
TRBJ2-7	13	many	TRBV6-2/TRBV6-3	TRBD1	CASGSGQLYEQYF	TGTGCCAGCGGGTCGGGACAGCTATACGAGCAGTACTTC
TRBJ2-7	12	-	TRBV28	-	CAVIEGPYEQYF	TGTGCCGTAATAGAGGGACCCTACGAGCAGTACTTC
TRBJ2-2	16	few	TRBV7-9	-	CASRTGGAQNTGELFF	TGTGCCAGCAGGACTGGGGGGGCGCAGAACACCGGGGAGCTGTTTTTT
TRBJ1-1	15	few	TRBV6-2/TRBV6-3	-	CASSRTGTGNTEAFF	TGTGCCAGCAGTCGGACCGGGACGGGGAACACTGAAGCTTTCTTT
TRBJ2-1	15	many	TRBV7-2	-	CASSPPRGAYNEQFF	TGTGCCAGCAGCCCTCCTAGGGGGGCCTACAATGAGCAGTTCTTC
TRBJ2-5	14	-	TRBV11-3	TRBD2	CASSPAGGQETQYF	TGTGCCAGCAGCCCGGCGGGAGGCCAAGAGACCCAGTACTTC
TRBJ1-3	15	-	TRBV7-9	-	CASSPYTGSGNTIYF	TGTGCCAGCAGCCCCTACACAGGGAGTGGAAACACCATATATTTT
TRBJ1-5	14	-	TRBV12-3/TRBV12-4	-	CASSLLRTDQHQHF	TGTGCCAGCAGTTTGCTTCGGACCGATCAGCACCAGCATTTT
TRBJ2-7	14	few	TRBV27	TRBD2	CASSFGWEGYEQYF	TGTGCCAGCAGTTTCGGCTGGGAGGGCTACGAGCAGTACTTC
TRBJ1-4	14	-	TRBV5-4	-	CASSSTGGREKLFF	TGTGCCAGCAGCTCCACCGGGGGTAGGGAAAAACTGTTTTTT
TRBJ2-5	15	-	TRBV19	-	CASSSTDQYQETQYF	TGTGCCAGCAGTAGCACAGATCAGTACCAAGAGACCCAGTACTTC
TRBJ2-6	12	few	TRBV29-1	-	CSVEFGANVLTF	TGCAGCGTTGAATTTGGGGCCAACGTCCTGACTTTC
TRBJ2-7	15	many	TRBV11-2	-	CASSPDVSGYYEQYF	TGTGCCAGCAGCCCCGACGTATCCGGGTACTACGAGCAGTACTTC
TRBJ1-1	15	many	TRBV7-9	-	CASSLVRDIGTEAFF	TGTGCCAGCAGCTTGGTCCGGGACATTGGCACTGAAGCTTTCTTT
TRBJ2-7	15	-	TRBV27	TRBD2	CASSARTASGGHLYF	TGTGCCAGCAGTGCACGGACAGCTAGCGGGGGACATCTATACTTC